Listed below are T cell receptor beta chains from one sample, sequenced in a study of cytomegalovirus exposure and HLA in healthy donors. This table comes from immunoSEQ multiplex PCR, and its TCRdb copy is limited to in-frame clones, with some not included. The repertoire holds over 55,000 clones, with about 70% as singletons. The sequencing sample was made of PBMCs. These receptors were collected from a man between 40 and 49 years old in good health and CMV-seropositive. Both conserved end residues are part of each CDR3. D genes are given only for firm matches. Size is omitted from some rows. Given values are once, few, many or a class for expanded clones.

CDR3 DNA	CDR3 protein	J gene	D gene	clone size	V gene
TGCAGCGTTGATAAAGGAGGGGTGCAGGGAGAAAAACTGTTTTTT	CSVDKGGVQGEKLFF	TRBJ1-4	NA	NA	TRBV29-1
TGTGCCAGCAGCTTAGTGGGTATTCGGGGATCCGCGCAGTATTTT	CASSLVGIRGSAQYF	TRBJ2-3	NA	NA	TRBV7-9
TGTGCCAGCAGCTTGCTTACGGCAGGGACTATGAACACTGAAGCTTTCTTT	CASSLLTAGTMNTEAFF	TRBJ1-1	NA	NA	TRBV5-5
TGTGCCATCAGGTTACAGGAGAACACTGAAGCTTTCTTT	CAIRLQENTEAFF	TRBJ1-1	NA	few	TRBV10-3
TGTGCCAGCTCACCCATACAGGGGGAAACTGAAGCTTTCTTT	CASSPIQGETEAFF	TRBJ1-1	TRBD1	NA	TRBV18
TGTGCCATCAGTGTACTCCACCCGTTGGGGGGATCCTACGAGCAGTACTTC	CAISVLHPLGGSYEQYF	TRBJ2-7	NA	large	TRBV10-3
TGCGCCAGCAGCTTTTCTATACAGACTAACTATGGCTACACCTTC	CASSFSIQTNYGYTF	TRBJ1-2	NA	NA	TRBV5-1
TGTGCCAGCAGCCCGAGCGGGAACGGGAACAATGAGCAGTTCTTC	CASSPSGNGNNEQFF	TRBJ2-1	TRBD2	NA	TRBV9
TGCGCCAGCAGCCTAAGCCCGGGACAGGGGGCCCACGAGCAGTACTTC	CASSLSPGQGAHEQYF	TRBJ2-7	TRBD1	NA	TRBV4-1
TGCGCCAGCAGCCAAGTGGGGGCCGCGTATGGCTACACCTTC	CASSQVGAAYGYTF	TRBJ1-2	NA	NA	TRBV4-1
TGTGCCAGTAAGCGCGCCCAGACGAGCACTGAAGCTTTCTTT	CASKRAQTSTEAFF	TRBJ1-1	NA	few	TRBV19
TGTGCCAGCAGTCCGTACAGGGGAATGAACACTGAAGCTTTCTTT	CASSPYRGMNTEAFF	TRBJ1-1	TRBD1	NA	TRBV27
TGCAGCGTTGTCTTCTGGGGCCGCAATCAGCCCCAGCATTTT	CSVVFWGRNQPQHF	TRBJ1-5	NA	NA	TRBV29-1
TGTGCCAGCAGCAGAATACAGGGAAGCGGGGAGCTGTTTTTT	CASSRIQGSGELFF	TRBJ2-2	NA	NA	TRBV5-4
TGTGCCAGCAGTCCGTTGACAAAGTGGTTAAACTATGGCTACACCTTC	CASSPLTKWLNYGYTF	TRBJ1-2	NA	NA	TRBV28
TGCGCCAGCAGCCTAGGGTCACAGGGATACACAGATACGCAGTATTTT	CASSLGSQGYTDTQYF	TRBJ2-3	NA	NA	TRBV5-1
TGTGCCAGCAGCCCACCCGGGACTAGTTACAATGAGCAGTTCTTC	CASSPPGTSYNEQFF	TRBJ2-1	TRBD2	NA	TRBV7-2
TGTGCCAGCAGCGTCGGACAGGGGGGGACTGAAGCTTTCTTT	CASSVGQGGTEAFF	TRBJ1-1	TRBD1	few	TRBV7-9
TGTGCCAGCAGCCCGGGACAGGATTACAATGAGCAGTTCTTC	CASSPGQDYNEQFF	TRBJ2-1	TRBD1	few	TRBV5-4
TGTGCCAGCAGTTCCAGCGGGAGGGGATACAATGAGCAGTTCTTC	CASSSSGRGYNEQFF	TRBJ2-1	TRBD2	few	TRBV28
TGTGCCAGCTCACCACCCCTCAGGGGTATGGACGAGCAGTACTTC	CASSPPLRGMDEQYF	TRBJ2-7	NA	NA	TRBV18
TGCGCCAGCAGCGGTCAGCCTAGCGCCCTCGAGCAGTACTTC	CASSGQPSALEQYF	TRBJ2-7	NA	few	TRBV5-1
TGTGCCAGCAGTCCCGGGACAGCTATCACCGGGGAGCTGTTTTTT	CASSPGTAITGELFF	TRBJ2-2	TRBD1	few	TRBV6-6
TGTGCCAGCAGTCCCTGGACAGATGGCACTGAAGCTTTCTTT	CASSPWTDGTEAFF	TRBJ1-1	NA	few	TRBV28
TGTGCCAGCAGCCCACCTCGGGCAGGGGGCAACTATGGCTACACCTTC	CASSPPRAGGNYGYTF	TRBJ1-2	TRBD1	NA	TRBV7-9
TGTGCCAGCAGCCAAGATTCAGGGAATCAGCCCCAGCATTTT	CASSQDSGNQPQHF	TRBJ1-5	NA	NA	TRBV4-2
TGTGCCAGCAGTAATCTAAACACCGGGGAGCTGTTTTTT	CASSNLNTGELFF	TRBJ2-2	NA	NA	TRBV6-5
TGTGCCAGCAGCGCTCAGGTTGGTGTGGAAATCACTGAAGCTTTCTTT	CASSAQVGVEITEAFF	TRBJ1-1	NA	NA	TRBV11-2
TGTGCCAGCAGCTTAGCCACAGGGGGAGGCACTGAAGCTTTCTTT	CASSLATGGGTEAFF	TRBJ1-1	TRBD1	few	TRBV11-2
TGTGCCAGCAGTCAAGACCTAGCAACTAATGAAAAACTGTTTTTT	CASSQDLATNEKLFF	TRBJ1-4	NA	NA	TRBV6-6
TGTGCCAGCAGCCCTAGGGAGGGGATGAACACTGAAGCTTTCTTT	CASSPREGMNTEAFF	TRBJ1-1	NA	NA	TRBV7-9
TGTGCCAGCAGCACAGAGAACACTGAAGCTTTCTTT	CASSTENTEAFF	TRBJ1-1	NA	few	TRBV28
TGCGCCAGCAGCCAAGTACTAGCGCCGGGGGACACCGGGGAGCTGTTTTTT	CASSQVLAPGDTGELFF	TRBJ2-2	TRBD2	NA	TRBV4-1
TGCGCCAGCACCCTGGGGGGGGGCGCGGACACTGAAGCTTTCTTT	CASTLGGGADTEAFF	TRBJ1-1	NA	NA	TRBV5-1
TGTGCCAGCAGCTTTAGTATTAGCGAGCAGTACTTC	CASSFSISEQYF	TRBJ2-7	NA	NA	TRBV7-2
TGCGCCAGCAGCCTAGGGACTAGCACAGATACGCAGTATTTT	CASSLGTSTDTQYF	TRBJ2-3	NA	NA	TRBV5-1
TGTGCCAGCAGCTCCTCGAGGAACACCATATATTTT	CASSSSRNTIYF	TRBJ1-3	NA	NA	TRBV7-2
TGTGCCACCGCTAGTCCAGGGGGCAGTGTTAGGACTTTCTTT	CATASPGGSVRTFF	TRBJ1-1	TRBD1	NA	TRBV19
TGTGCCAGCAACCCACAGGGGCTTAGGGAGACCCAGTACTTC	CASNPQGLRETQYF	TRBJ2-5	TRBD1	NA	TRBV28
TGCGCCAGCAGTGAGTGGGGGACAGTTGGAAGCAATCAGCCCCAGCATTTT	CASSEWGTVGSNQPQHF	TRBJ1-5	TRBD1	NA	TRBV10-1
TGTGCCTGGAGTCCTGGGACAATATCCTACGAGCAGTACTTC	CAWSPGTISYEQYF	TRBJ2-7	NA	once	TRBV30
TGTGCCACTACAGGGACGGGCGGCAATCAGCCCCAGCATTTT	CATTGTGGNQPQHF	TRBJ1-5	NA	NA	TRBV19
TGTGCCATCAGTGAGCCCCTAGGACTAGCGGGAGCCGCCCAAGAGACCCAGTACTTC	CAISEPLGLAGAAQETQYF	TRBJ2-5	TRBD2	NA	TRBV10-3
TGTGCCAGCAGGCGTAACAGGAATGAAAAACTGTTTTTT	CASRRNRNEKLFF	TRBJ1-4	NA	NA	TRBV28
TGTGCCAGCTCACGAGCGGGGGGGCAGCTTGAGCAGTTCTTC	CASSRAGGQLEQFF	TRBJ2-1	TRBD2	few	TRBV18
TGTGCCAGTAGTCCTCAGATTGGAAACACCATATATTTT	CASSPQIGNTIYF	TRBJ1-3	NA	NA	TRBV19
TGTGCCAGAGGGGACACCTCGAACACCGGGGAGCTGTTTTTT	CARGDTSNTGELFF	TRBJ2-2	NA	few	TRBV2
TGTGCCAGCAGCTTTGAGGCAGCTAACTATGGCTACACCTTC	CASSFEAANYGYTF	TRBJ1-2	NA	few	TRBV5-6
TGTGCCAGCAGCCCCGGGACAGATAGCAATCAGCCCCAGCATTTT	CASSPGTDSNQPQHF	TRBJ1-5	TRBD1	once	TRBV7-9
TGTGCCAGCAGTTTCGGACAGGGTCATGGCTACACCTTC	CASSFGQGHGYTF	TRBJ1-2	TRBD1	NA	TRBV27
TGTGCCAGCAGTTACGTCGGGGGGGGGACTGAAGCTTTCTTT	CASSYVGGGTEAFF	TRBJ1-1	NA	NA	TRBV6-5
TGCGCCAGCAGCTTGAGGGGGGAGGGCACCTACGAGCAGTACTTC	CASSLRGEGTYEQYF	TRBJ2-7	NA	NA	TRBV5-1
TGTGCCAGCAGCCCCGAGCGGGCGAACACCGGGGAGCTGTTTTTT	CASSPERANTGELFF	TRBJ2-2	NA	NA	TRBV11-3